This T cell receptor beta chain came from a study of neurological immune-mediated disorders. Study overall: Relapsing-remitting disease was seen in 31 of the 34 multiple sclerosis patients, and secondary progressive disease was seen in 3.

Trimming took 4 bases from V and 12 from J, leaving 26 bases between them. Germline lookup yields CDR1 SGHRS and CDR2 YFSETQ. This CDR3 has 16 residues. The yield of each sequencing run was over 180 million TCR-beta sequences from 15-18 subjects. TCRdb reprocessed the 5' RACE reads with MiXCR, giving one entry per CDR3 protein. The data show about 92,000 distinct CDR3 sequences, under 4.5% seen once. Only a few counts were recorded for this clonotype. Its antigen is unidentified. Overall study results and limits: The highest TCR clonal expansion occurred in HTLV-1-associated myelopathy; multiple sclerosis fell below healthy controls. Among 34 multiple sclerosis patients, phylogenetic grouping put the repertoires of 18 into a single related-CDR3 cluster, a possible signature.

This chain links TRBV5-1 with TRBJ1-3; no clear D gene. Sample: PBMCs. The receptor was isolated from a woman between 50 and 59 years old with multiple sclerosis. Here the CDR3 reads CASSPRTSAAGKNIYF. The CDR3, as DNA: TGCGCCAGCAGCCCTAGGACTTCCGCAGCAGGAAAAAACATATATTTT.